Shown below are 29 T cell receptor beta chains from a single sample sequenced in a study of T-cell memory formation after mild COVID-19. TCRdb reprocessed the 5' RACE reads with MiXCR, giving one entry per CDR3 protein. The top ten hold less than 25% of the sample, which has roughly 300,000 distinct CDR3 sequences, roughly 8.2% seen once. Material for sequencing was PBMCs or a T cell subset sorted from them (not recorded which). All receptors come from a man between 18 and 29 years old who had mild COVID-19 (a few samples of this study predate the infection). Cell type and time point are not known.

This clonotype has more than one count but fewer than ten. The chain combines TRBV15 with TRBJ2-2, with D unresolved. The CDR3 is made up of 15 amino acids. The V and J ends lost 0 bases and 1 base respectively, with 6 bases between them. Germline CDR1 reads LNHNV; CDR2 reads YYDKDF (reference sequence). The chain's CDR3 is CATSRDGQNTGELFF. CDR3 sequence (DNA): TGTGCCACCAGCAGAGACGGGCAGAACACCGGGGAGCTGTTTTTT.

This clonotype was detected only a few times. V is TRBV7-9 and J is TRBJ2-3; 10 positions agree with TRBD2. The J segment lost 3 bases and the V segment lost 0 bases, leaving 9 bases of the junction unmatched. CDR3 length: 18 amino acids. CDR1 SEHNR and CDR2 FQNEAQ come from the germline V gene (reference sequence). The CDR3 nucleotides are TGTGCCAGCAGCTTAGCTAGCGGGGGGCATTTTAGGACAGATACGCAGTATTTT. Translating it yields CASSLASGGHFRTDTQYF.

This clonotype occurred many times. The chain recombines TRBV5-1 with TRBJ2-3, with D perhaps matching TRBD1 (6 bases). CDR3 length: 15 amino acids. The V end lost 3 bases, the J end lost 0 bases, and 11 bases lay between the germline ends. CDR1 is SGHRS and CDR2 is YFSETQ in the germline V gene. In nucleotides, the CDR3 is TGCGCCAGCAGCTCTTGGGACAAGAGCACAGATACGCAGTATTTT. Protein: CASSSWDKSTDTQYF.

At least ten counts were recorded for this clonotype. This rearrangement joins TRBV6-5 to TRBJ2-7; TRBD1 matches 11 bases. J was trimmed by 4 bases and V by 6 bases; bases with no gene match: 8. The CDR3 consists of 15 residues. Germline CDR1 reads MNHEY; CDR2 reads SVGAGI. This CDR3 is CASSPRTGGPYEQYF. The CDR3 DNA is TGTGCCAGCAGCCCTCGGACAGGGGGCCCGTACGAGCAGTACTTC.

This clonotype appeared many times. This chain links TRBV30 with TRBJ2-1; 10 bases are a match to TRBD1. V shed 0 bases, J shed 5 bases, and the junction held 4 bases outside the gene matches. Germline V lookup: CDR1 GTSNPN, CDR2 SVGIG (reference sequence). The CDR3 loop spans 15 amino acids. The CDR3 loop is CAWSVGTGVDNEQFF. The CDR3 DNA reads TGTGCCTGGAGTGTAGGGACAGGGGTTGACAATGAGCAGTTCTTC.

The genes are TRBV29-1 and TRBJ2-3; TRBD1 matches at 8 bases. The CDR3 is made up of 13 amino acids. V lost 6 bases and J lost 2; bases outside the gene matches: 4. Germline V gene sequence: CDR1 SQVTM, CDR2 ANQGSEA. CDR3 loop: CSVVTGVTDTQYF. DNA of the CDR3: TGCAGCGTCGTGACAGGGGTCACAGATACGCAGTATTTT.

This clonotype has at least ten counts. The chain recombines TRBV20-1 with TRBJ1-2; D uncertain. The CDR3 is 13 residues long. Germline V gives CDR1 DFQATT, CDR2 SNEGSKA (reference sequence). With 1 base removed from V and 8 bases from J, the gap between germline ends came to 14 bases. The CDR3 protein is CSARGGRVDGYTF. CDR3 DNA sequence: TGCAGTGCTAGAGGTGGGCGAGTAGACGGCTACACCTTC.

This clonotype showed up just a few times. CDR3 sequence reads: CASSKDREVGLAGEGSSYEQYV. The CDR3 bases are TGTGCCAGCAGCAAGGACAGGGAGGTTGGGCTAGCGGGAGAAGGAAGCTCCTACGAGCAGTACGTC. The chain couples TRBV21-1 to TRBJ2-7; the D segment call TRBD2 is taken from the table without a DNA check. TRBV21-1 is marked as a pseudogene. This CDR3 comprises 22 residues.

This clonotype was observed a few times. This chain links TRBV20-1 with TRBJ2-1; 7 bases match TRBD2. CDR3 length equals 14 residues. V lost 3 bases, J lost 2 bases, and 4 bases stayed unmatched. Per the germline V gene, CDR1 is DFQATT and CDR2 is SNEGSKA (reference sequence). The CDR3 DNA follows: TGCAGTGCTAGGAAGCGGGGAACCTACAATGAGCAGTTCTTC. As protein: CSARKRGTYNEQFF.

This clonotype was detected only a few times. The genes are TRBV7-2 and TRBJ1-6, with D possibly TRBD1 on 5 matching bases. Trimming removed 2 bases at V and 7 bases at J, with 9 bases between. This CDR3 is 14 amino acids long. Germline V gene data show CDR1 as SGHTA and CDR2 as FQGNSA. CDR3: CASSLTGLNSPLHF. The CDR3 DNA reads TGTGCCAGCAGCTTAACAGGCCTGAATTCACCCCTCCACTTT.

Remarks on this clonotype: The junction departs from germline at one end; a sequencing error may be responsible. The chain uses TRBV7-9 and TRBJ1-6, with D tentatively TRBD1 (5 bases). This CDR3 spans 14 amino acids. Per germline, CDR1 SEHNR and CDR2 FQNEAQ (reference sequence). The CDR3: CASSFGGRDSPPHF. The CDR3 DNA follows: TGTGCCAGCAGCTTTGGGGGGAGGGATTCACCCCCCCACTTT.

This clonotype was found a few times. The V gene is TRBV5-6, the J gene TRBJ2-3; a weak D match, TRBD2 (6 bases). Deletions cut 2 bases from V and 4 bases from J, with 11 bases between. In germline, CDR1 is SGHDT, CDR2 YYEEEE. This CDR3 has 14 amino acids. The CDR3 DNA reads TGTGCCAGCAGCTTAGGCGGGATAGCAGATACGCAGTATTTT. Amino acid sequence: CASSLGGIADTQYF.

The CDR3 reads CSARVAGGLWNEQFF. DNA of the CDR3: TGCAGTGCTAGGGTAGCGGGGGGGCTCTGGAATGAGCAGTTCTTC. The J gene is TRBJ2-1, the V gene TRBV20-1; 11 positions match TRBD2. This CDR3 is built from 15 residues. V lost 3 bases, J lost 7 bases, and 8 bases stayed unmatched. CDR1 and CDR2 (germline): DFQATT, SNEGSKA (reference sequence).

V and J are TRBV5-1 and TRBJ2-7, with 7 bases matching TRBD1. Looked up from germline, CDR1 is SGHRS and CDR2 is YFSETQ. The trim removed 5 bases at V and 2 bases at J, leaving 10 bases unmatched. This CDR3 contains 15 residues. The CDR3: CASRIGQVGPYEQYF. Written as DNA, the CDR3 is TGCGCCAGCAGGATCGGACAGGTGGGTCCCTACGAGCAGTACTTC.

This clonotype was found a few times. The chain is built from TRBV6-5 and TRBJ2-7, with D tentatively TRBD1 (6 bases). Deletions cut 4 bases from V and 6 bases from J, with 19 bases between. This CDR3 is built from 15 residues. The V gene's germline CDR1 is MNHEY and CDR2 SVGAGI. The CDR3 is CASSSTWTIRGEQYF. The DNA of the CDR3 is TGTGCCAGCAGTTCCACTTGGACAATCAGGGGCGAGCAGTACTTC.

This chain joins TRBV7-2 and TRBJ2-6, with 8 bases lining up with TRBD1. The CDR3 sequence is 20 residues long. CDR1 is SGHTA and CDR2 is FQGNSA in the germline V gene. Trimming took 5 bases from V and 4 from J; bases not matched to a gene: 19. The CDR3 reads CASSPKITPGQADGANVLTF. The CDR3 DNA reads TGTGCCAGCAGCCCGAAAATCACTCCGGGACAGGCAGACGGGGCCAACGTCCTGACTTTC.

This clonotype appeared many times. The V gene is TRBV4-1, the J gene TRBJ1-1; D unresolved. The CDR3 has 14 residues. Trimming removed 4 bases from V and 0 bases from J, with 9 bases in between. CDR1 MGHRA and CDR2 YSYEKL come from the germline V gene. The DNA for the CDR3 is TGCGCCAGCAGCCTTCTAGGGATGAACACTGAAGCTTTCTTT. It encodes CASSLLGMNTEAFF.

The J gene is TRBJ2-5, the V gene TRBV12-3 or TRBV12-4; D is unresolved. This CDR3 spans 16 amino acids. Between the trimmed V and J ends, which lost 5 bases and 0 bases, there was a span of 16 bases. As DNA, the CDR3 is TGTGCCAGCAGTCCCGTAGGGAACCTATACCAAGAGACCCAGTACTTC. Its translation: CASSPVGNLYQETQYF.

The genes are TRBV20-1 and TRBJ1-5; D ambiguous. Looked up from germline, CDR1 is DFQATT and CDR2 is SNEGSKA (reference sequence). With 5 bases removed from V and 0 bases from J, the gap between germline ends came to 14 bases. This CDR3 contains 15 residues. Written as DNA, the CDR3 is TGCAGTGCTCCCCCCGGAAGGTATAGCAATCAGCCCCAGCATTTT. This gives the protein CSAPPGRYSNQPQHF.

The chain's CDR3 is CASSQGHDGIYEQYF. CDR3 bases: TGTGCCAGCAGCCAAGGACACGACGGAATCTACGAGCAGTACTTC. This chain links TRBV3-1 with TRBJ2-7; the D is unclear. In germline, CDR1 is LGHDT, CDR2 YNNKEL (reference sequence). The CDR3 totals 15 residues. Trimming removed 1 base from V and 3 bases from J, with 13 bases in between.

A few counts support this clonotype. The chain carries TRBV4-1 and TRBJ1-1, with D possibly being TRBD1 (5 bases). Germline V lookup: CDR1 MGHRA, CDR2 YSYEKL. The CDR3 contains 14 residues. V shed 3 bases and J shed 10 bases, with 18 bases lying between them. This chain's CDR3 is CASSHGTGGKAAFF. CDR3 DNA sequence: TGCGCCAGCAGCCACGGTACTGGGGGGAAGGCAGCTTTCTTT.

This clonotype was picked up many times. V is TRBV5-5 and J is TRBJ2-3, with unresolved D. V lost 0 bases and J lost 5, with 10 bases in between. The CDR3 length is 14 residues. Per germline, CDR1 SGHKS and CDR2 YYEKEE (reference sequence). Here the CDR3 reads CASSLASWKDTQYF. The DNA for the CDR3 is TGTGCCAGCAGCTTGGCCTCATGGAAAGATACGCAGTATTTT.

DNA for the CDR3: TGCGCCAGCAGTTCCCCGGAGAGCATAAGGGTAGGCTACACCTTC. Protein: CASSSPESIRVGYTF. This chain joins TRBV5-1 and TRBJ1-2; D remains ambiguous. Germline CDR1 is SGHRS and CDR2 is YFSETQ. V was clipped by 5 bases and J by 8 bases, with 22 bases between them. The CDR3 has 15 residues.

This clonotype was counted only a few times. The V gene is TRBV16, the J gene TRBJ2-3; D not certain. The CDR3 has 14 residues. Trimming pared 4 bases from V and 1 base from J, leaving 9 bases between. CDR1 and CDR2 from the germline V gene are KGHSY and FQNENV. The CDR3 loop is CASSPHYRTDTQYF. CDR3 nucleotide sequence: TGTGCCAGCAGCCCCCACTATCGCACAGATACGCAGTATTTT.

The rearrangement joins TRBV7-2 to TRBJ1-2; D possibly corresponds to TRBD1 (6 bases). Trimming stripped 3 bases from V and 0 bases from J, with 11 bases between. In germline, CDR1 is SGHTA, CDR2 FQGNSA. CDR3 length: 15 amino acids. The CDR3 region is CASSFTGLANYGYTF. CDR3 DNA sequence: TGTGCCAGCAGCTTTACAGGGTTAGCTAACTATGGCTACACCTTC.

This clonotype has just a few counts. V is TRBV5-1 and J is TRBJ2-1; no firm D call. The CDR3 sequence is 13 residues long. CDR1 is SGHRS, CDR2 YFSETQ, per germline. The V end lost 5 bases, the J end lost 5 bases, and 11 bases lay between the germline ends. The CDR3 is CASSWVSNNEQFF. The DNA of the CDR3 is TGCGCCAGCAGTTGGGTATCGAACAATGAGCAGTTCTTC.

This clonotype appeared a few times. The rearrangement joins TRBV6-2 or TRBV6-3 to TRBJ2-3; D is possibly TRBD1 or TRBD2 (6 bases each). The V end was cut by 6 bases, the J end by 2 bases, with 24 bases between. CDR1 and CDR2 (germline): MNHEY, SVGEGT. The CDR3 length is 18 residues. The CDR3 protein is CASSLAPNTDSHTDTQYF. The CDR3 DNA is TGTGCCAGCAGCCTAGCGCCGAACACGGACAGCCACACAGATACGCAGTATTTT.

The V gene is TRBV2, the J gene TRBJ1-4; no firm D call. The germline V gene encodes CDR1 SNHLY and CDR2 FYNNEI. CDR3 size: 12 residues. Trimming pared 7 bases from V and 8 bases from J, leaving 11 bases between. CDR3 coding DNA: TGTGCCAGCATCCGAGATGGAGAAAAACTGTTTTTT. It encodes CASIRDGEKLFF. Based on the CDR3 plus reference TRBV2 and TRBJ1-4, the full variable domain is EPEVTQTPSHQVTQMGQEVILRCVPISNHLYFYWYRQILGQKVEFLVSFYNNEISEKSEIFDDQFSVERPDGSNFTLKIRSTKLEDSAMYFCASIRDGEKLFFGSGTQLSVL.

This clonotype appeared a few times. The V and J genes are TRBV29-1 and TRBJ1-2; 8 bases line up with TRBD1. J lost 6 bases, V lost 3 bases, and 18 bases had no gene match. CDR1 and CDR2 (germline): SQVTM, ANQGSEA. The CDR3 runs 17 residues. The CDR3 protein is CSVEGQGAPSWADGYTF. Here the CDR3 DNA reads TGCAGCGTTGAGGGTCAGGGGGCGCCGAGCTGGGCAGATGGCTACACCTTC.